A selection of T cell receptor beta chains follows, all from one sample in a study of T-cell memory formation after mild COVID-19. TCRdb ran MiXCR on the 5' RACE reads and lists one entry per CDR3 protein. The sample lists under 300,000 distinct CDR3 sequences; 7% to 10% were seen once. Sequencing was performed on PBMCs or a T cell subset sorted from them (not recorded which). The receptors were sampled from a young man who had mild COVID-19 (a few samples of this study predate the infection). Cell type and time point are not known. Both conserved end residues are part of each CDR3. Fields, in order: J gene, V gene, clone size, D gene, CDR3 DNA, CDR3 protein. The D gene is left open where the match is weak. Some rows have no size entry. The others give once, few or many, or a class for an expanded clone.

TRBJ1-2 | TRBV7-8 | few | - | TGTGCCAGCAGCCGCCACATGCAGGGGAACTATGGCTACACCTTC | CASSRHMQGNYGYTF
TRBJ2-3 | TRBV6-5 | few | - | TGTGCCAGCGGCCTGTCTGGGTATACGCAGTATTTT | CASGLSGYTQYF
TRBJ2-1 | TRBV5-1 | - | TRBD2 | TGCGCCAGCAGCTGGGGCGGGACTAGCGCCGACAATGAGCAGTTCTTC | CASSWGGTSADNEQFF
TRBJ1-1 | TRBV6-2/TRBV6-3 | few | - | TGTGCCAGCAGAATAACACGACAGGCGGGACGCACTGAAGCTTTCTTT | CASRITRQAGRTEAFF
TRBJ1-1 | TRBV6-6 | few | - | TGTGCCAGCACCCATAGCGGGCGAGTGAACACTGAAGCTTTCTTT | CASTHSGRVNTEAFF
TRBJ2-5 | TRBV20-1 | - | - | TGCAGTGCTAGAGTATCGGGCTCCCCCCAAGAGACCCAGTACTTC | CSARVSGSPQETQYF
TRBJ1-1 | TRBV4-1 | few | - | TGCGCCAGCAGCCAACCAGCATTGAACACTGAAGCTTTCTTT | CASSQPALNTEAFF
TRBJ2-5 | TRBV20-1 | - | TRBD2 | TGCAGTGCTAGAGATCTCGAGCGGGGGGGCCCGGAGACCCAGTACTTC | CSARDLERGGPETQYF
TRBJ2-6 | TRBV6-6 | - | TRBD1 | TGTGCCAGCAAGTTGGGACAGGGGGCGACTGGGGCCAACGTCCTGACTTTC | CASKLGQGATGANVLTF
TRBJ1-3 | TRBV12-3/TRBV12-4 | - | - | TGTGCCAGCAGCACTGGATTCGCCGGAAACACCATATATTTT | CASSTGFAGNTIYF
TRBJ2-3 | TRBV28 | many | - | TGTGCCAGCAGTGCCGACAGCTACCCAGATACGCAGTATTTT | CASSADSYPDTQYF
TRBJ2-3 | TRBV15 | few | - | TGTGCCACCAGCAGTTGGGGGGCCTCAGATACGCAGTATTTT | CATSSWGASDTQYF
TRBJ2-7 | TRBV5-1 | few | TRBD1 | TGCGCCAGCGAGCCCGGGACAGGTATCTCCTACGAGCAGTACTTC | CASEPGTGISYEQYF
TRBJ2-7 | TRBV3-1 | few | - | TGTGCCAGCAGTTGGAGGCGGATAGGGTCCTACGAGCAGTACTTC | CASSWRRIGSYEQYF
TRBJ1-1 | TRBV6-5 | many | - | TGTGCCAGCAGTTACTCGGTCAACACTGAAGCTTTCTTT | CASSYSVNTEAFF
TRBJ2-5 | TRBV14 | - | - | TGTGCCAGCAGTACAGGGACGGAGACCCAGTACTTC | CASSTGTETQYF
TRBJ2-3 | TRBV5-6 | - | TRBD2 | TGTGCCAGCAGCTTGCGAGTTGCGCGGGGGGTTGGAGATACGCAGTATTTT | CASSLRVARGVGDTQYF
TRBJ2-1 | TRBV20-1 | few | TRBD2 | TGCAGTGCTAGACCGACTAGCGGGTACCTACGGCATGAGCAGTTCTTC | CSARPTSGYLRHEQFF
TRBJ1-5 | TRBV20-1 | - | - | TGCAGTGCTTCCCCCGCTATTACCTATCAGCCCCAGCATTTT | CSASPAITYQPQHF
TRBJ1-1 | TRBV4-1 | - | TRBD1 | TGCGCCAGCAGGAGGGGCGACAGGGCGCGCACTGAAGCTTTCTTT | CASRRGDRARTEAFF
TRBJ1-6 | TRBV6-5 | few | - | TGTGCCAGCAGCACACGGCGTAATAACCTCCACTTT | CASSTRRNNLHF
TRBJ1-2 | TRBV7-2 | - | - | TGTGCCAGCAGCTCCGGACCGGCTAACTATGGCTACACCTTC | CASSSGPANYGYTF
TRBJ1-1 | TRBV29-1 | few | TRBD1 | TGCAGCGGTGGGACAGGGTTATCTGAAGCTTTCTTT | CSGGTGLSEAFF
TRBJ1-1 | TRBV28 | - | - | TGTGCCACCGTGGCACAGGTGAACACTGAAGCTTTCTTT | CATVAQVNTEAFF
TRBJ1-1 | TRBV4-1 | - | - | TGCGCCAGCAGCCATGCTGGGGAAGGGGCTTTCTTT | CASSHAGEGAFF
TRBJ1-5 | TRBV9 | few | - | TGTGCCAGCAGCGCAGGTACAGGGTACAATCAGCCCCAGCATTTT | CASSAGTGYNQPQHF
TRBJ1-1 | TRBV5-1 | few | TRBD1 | TGCGCCAGCAGCGAACAGGGGGGAGCTGAAGCTTTCTTT | CASSEQGGAEAFF
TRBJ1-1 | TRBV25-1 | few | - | TGTGCCAGCGGATATTACACTGAAGCTTTCTTT | CASGYYTEAFF
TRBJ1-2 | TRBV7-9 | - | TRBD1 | TGTGCCAGCAGCTTAGGGACAGGGGGCTTTGGCTACACCTTC | CASSLGTGGFGYTF
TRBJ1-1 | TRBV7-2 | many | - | TGTGCCAGCAGTCCTCGGACTGGGAACACTGAAGCTTTCTTT | CASSPRTGNTEAFF
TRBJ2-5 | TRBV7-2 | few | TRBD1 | TGTGCCAGCAGCTTACAACGGACAGGGGGATCGGAGACCCAGTACTTC | CASSLQRTGGSETQYF
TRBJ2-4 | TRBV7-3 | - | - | TGTGCCAGCAGCTTAACATCCCCATTCGAGTTTCAGTACTTC | CASSLTSPFEFQYF
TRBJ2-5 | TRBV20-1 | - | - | TGCAGTGCTAGAGTTCAAAGGGGGGCCCAAGAGACCCAGTACTTC | CSARVQRGAQETQYF
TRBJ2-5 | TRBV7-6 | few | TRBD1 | TGTGCCAGCAGCCACAGGGGAGCGGAGACCCAGTACTTC | CASSHRGAETQYF
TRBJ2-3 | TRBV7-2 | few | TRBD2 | TGTGCCAGCAGCTTTCGGGGACTAGCTGGGTGGGCCAACCCAGATACGCAGTATTTT | CASSFRGLAGWANPDTQYF
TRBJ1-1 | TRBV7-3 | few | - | TGTGCCAGCAGCCGTGGGACGGCGAACACTGAAGCTTTCTTT | CASSRGTANTEAFF
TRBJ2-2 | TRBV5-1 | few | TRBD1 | TGCGCCAGCAGCTCGACGGTCCCGGGACAGGGGACCGGGGAGCTGTTTTTT | CASSSTVPGQGTGELFF
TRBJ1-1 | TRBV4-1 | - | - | TGCGCCAGCAGCCAAGTCCAGGACAACCCGACCACTGAAGCTTTCTTT | CASSQVQDNPTTEAFF
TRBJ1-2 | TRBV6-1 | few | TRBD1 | TGTGCCAGCAGACCACAGGGGGGCAATGGCTACACCTTC | CASRPQGGNGYTF